Presented here are 29 T cell receptor beta chains from one specimen sequenced in a study of spatial heterogeneity in lung cancer. Whole-study findings and limits: For expanded intratumoral alpha and beta TCRs, counts tracked tumor mutation counts.

TCRdb used MiXCR to reprocess the 5' RACE reads, holding one entry per CDR3 protein. Of about 22,000 distinct CDR3 sequences listed, just under 9% are singletons. What these receptors recognize is not known. Time point indicated: sample taken at primary tumor resection. The sequencing here drew on lung tumor tissue, taken at surgery. These receptors were taken from a male donor with early-stage non-small cell lung cancer.

This clonotype was observed at least ten times. The V and J genes are TRBV28 and TRBJ2-7; a weak D match, TRBD1 (6 bases). The CDR3 is 15 residues long. Trimming took off 7 bases at V and 3 bases at J, with 19 bases between the two ends. Germline assignment: CDR1 MDHEN and CDR2 SYDVKM. In nucleotides, the CDR3 is TGTGCCAGCAAAATCAGGGGTTTTCAGAGCTACGAGCAGTACTTC. As protein: CASKIRGFQSYEQYF. The full variable domain, completed using reference TRBV28 and TRBJ2-7, is DVKVTQSSRYLVKRTGEKVFLECVQDMDHENMFWYRQDPGLGLRLIYFSYDVKMKEKGDIPEGYSVSREKKERFSLILESASTNQTSMYLCASKIRGFQSYEQYFGPGTRLTVT.

The rearrangement joins TRBV12-3 or TRBV12-4 to TRBJ2-3, with TRBD2 as a possible D gene (6 bases). V was clipped by 1 base and J by 5 bases, with 13 bases between them. CDR3 length: 15 residues. This CDR3 reads CASSLGGTVRDTQYF. In DNA form, the CDR3 reads TGTGCCAGCAGTTTAGGCGGGACCGTCAGAGATACGCAGTATTTT.

There are a few counts of this clonotype. The chain combines TRBV5-3 with TRBJ2-1; TRBD2 matches at 11 bases. TRBV5-3 is noted as an ORF with a role that remains uncertain. The ends lost 2 bases at V and 15 bases at J; junction bases unmatched: 13. The CDR3 consists of 15 residues. The CDR3 region is CARSLRTSGSVHLFF. CDR3 nucleotide sequence: TGTGCCAGAAGCTTAAGGACTAGCGGGTCAGTTCATTTGTTCTTC.

The chain employs TRBV10-3 and TRBJ1-5; TRBD1 is a possible D gene (6 bases). The germline V and J ends were trimmed by 4 bases and 0 bases, with 7 bases remaining between them. Germline CDR1 is ENHRY and CDR2 is SYGVKD. The CDR3 spans 14 residues. The CDR3 sequence is CAISVDSSNQPQHF. CDR3 bases: TGTGCCATCAGTGTGGACAGTAGCAATCAGCCCCAGCATTTT.

The sample holds many counts of this clonotype. The V gene is TRBV28, the J gene TRBJ1-6, with 7 bases fitting TRBD1. Germline lookup yields CDR1 MDHEN and CDR2 SYDVKM. The CDR3 is 16 residues long. Trimming removed 5 bases from V and 1 base from J; junction bases left unmatched: 5. In nucleotides, the CDR3 is TGTGCCAGCAGTAAACAGGGGTCTTCCTATAATTCACCCCTCCACTTT. Protein product: CASSKQGSSYNSPLHF.

This chain links TRBV7-8 with TRBJ2-1; TRBD1 might be the D (6 bases). V shed 5 bases and J shed 14 bases, with 16 bases lying between them. The CDR3 contains 12 residues. Germline V gives CDR1 SGHVS, CDR2 FQNEAQ. As DNA, the CDR3 is TGTGCCAGCAGCCCCCTTATGGGGGCCGAGTTCTTC. Its translation: CASSPLMGAEFF.

In this sample, this clonotype turned up many times. The chain links TRBV11-2 to TRBJ2-2; D unclear. The germline V gene has CDR1 SGHAT and CDR2 FQNNGV. V was shortened by 5 bases and J by 3 bases, with 13 bases between the two germline ends. The CDR3 spans 15 residues. The CDR3 DNA reads TGTGCCAGCAGCCGTGAAGGGTCGCACACCGGGGAGCTGTTTTTT. It yields the protein CASSREGSHTGELFF.

This clonotype was seen at least ten times. The chain recombines TRBV6-5 with TRBJ2-7; the match to TRBD1 covers 9 bases. The CDR3 extends over 15 amino acids. Germline loops: CDR1 MNHEY, CDR2 SVGAGI. Trimming cost V 7 bases and J 5 bases; bases outside gene matches: 12. The CDR3 DNA reads as TGTGCCAGCAAGTTCGGGACAGGGCAGATCCACGAGCAGTACTTC. This codes for CASKFGTGQIHEQYF.

This clonotype showed up many times. The junction and the germline gene differ at one end; a read error may be behind it. The CDR3: CAPPNYGYTF. CDR3 nucleotide sequence: TGCGCCCCCCCTAATTATGGCTACACCTTC. The rearrangement uses TRBV5-1 and TRBJ1-2, with D uncertain. The CDR3 is 10 residues long. CDR1 and CDR2 (germline): SGHRS, YFSETQ. The full variable domain, its missing parts supplied by reference TRBV5-1 and TRBJ1-2, is KAGVTQTPRYLIKTRGQQVTLSCSPISGHRSVSWYQQTPGQGLQFLFEYFSETQRNKGNFPGRFSGRQFSNSRSEMNVSTLELGDSALYLCAPPNYGYTFGSGTRLTVV.

In this sample, this clonotype turned up many times. The rearrangement joins TRBV11-2 to TRBJ1-4; 8 positions match TRBD1. V gave up 3 bases and J gave up 8 bases; unmatched junction bases: 8. There are 15 residues in the CDR3. Germline V gives CDR1 SGHAT, CDR2 FQNNGV. The CDR3: CASSFEPGGGEKLFF. The CDR3 region has the DNA TGTGCCAGCAGCTTCGAACCAGGGGGCGGGGAAAAACTGTTTTTT.

At least ten counts were recorded for this clonotype. J is TRBJ2-4 and V is TRBV6-4; tentatively, D is TRBD1 or TRBD2 (5 bases each). This CDR3 has 15 amino acids. V lost 10 bases and J lost 3, with 19 bases in between. Germline assignment: CDR1 MRHNA and CDR2 SNTAGT. The CDR3 DNA reads TGTGCCACCAAAGGGATCCCGGGACGCAAAAACATTCAGTACTTC. Translated: CATKGIPGRKNIQYF.

This clonotype is medium-sized. The chain links TRBV20-1 to TRBJ2-5; 7 bases align to TRBD1. With V trimmed by 5 bases and J by 2 bases, 5 bases remained unmatched. Germline V gene lookup returns CDR1 DFQATT and CDR2 SNEGSKA (reference sequence). This CDR3 has 13 amino acids. In DNA form, the CDR3 reads TGCAGTGCTCGAACAGGGGAGCAAGAGACCCAGTACTTC. Residues: CSARTGEQETQYF.

The rearrangement uses TRBV24-1 and TRBJ2-7; 7 bases fit TRBD1. CDR1 and CDR2 (germline): KGHDR, SFDVKD. CDR3 size: 12 residues. V lost 6 bases to trimming and J lost 7 bases; unmatched junction nucleotides: 5. CDR3 region: CATSLTGREQYF. CDR3 nucleotide sequence: TGTGCCACCAGTCTGACAGGGCGAGAGCAGTACTTC.

The table lists this clonotype with a few counts. The chain employs TRBV7-3 and TRBJ2-1, with a weak D call TRBD1 (5 bases). The CDR3 covers 15 residues. V shed 7 bases and J shed 0 bases, with 13 bases lying between them. Germline V gene sequence: CDR1 SGHTA, CDR2 FQGTGA. In nucleotides, the CDR3 is TGTGCCAGCATCAAGGACACAAGCTCCTACAATGAGCAGTTCTTC. This codes for CASIKDTSSYNEQFF.

This clonotype was counted at least ten times. This sequence joins TRBV2 and TRBJ1-6, with 7 bases identical to TRBD1. This CDR3 is built from 13 residues. Losses at the gene ends were 6 bases for V and 9 bases for J; bases not matched to a gene: 5. The V gene's germline CDR1 is SNHLY and CDR2 FYNNEI. CDR3: CASSRQGSSPLHF. The CDR3 DNA follows: TGTGCCAGCAGCCGACAGGGTAGTTCACCCCTCCACTTT.

CDR3 residues: CASSLARGQGYGYTF. The DNA for the CDR3 is TGTGCCAGCAGTTTAGCGAGGGGGCAGGGCTATGGCTACACCTTC. The V call is TRBV12-3 or TRBV12-4, the J call TRBJ1-2, with TRBD1 identical over 7 bases. This CDR3 is 15 amino acids long. V was pared by 0 bases and J by 4 bases, with 5 bases of the junction left unmatched.

This clonotype has at least ten counts. The chain joins TRBV7-8 to TRBJ2-1; no clear D. The V and J ends lost 1 base and 10 bases respectively, with 11 bases between them. CDR1 and CDR2 from the germline V gene are SGHVS and FQNEAQ. This CDR3 comprises 13 residues. The CDR3 nucleotides read TGTGCCAGCAGCTTAGTCGCGTATGGGGAGCAGTTCTTC. Protein: CASSLVAYGEQFF.

The V gene is TRBV30, the J gene TRBJ2-4; 9 bases align to TRBD2. Germline V CDR1 and CDR2: GTSNPN, SVGIG (reference sequence). CDR3 length: 16 amino acids. The J segment lost 8 bases and the V segment lost 3 bases, leaving 14 bases of the junction unmatched. CDR3 in amino acids: CAWRGEVAGAWDIQYF. The DNA for the CDR3 is TGTGCCTGGAGGGGAGAAGTAGCGGGGGCGTGGGACATTCAGTACTTC.

The chain employs TRBV28 and TRBJ1-3; D remains ambiguous. Per the germline V gene, CDR1 is MDHEN and CDR2 is SYDVKM. This CDR3 region has 12 residues. Trimming pared 3 bases from V and 14 bases from J, leaving 14 bases between. The CDR3 nucleotides are TGTGCCAGCAGTTTGGACGGCTCCACGGTATATTTT. Residues: CASSLDGSTVYF.

The chain couples TRBV3-1 to TRBJ2-1; 13 bases map to TRBD2. The V and J ends lost 2 bases and 10 bases, in that order; junction bases with no gene match: 11. The CDR3 has 17 residues. In germline, CDR1 is LGHDT, CDR2 YNNKEL (reference sequence). CDR3 bases: TGTGCCAGCAGCCAACCCTTTACTAGCGGGAGGGCAGCCGAGCAGTTCTTC. Its translation is CASSQPFTSGRAAEQFF.

This clonotype was recorded a few times. The chain links TRBV30 to TRBJ1-5; weak D call: TRBD1 (6 bases). Per the germline V gene, CDR1 is GTSNPN and CDR2 is SVGIG (reference sequence). The CDR3 has 13 amino acids. The V and J ends lost 0 bases and 4 bases respectively, with 7 bases between them. Here the CDR3 reads CAWSVQGNQPQHF. The CDR3, as DNA: TGTGCCTGGAGTGTACAGGGAAATCAGCCCCAGCATTTT.

This clonotype has ten or more counts. This rearrangement joins TRBV19 to TRBJ1-5, with a weak D call TRBD1 (6 bases). Deletions cut 3 bases from V and 5 bases from J, with 8 bases between. Germline CDR1 LNHDA, CDR2 SQIVND (reference sequence). The CDR3 spans 13 residues. CDR3: CASSINRDQPQHF. The CDR3 DNA sequence: TGTGCCAGTAGTATCAACAGGGATCAGCCCCAGCATTTT. The full variable domain, with the rest looked up from reference TRBV19 and TRBJ1-5, is DGGITQSPKYLFRKEGQNVTLSCEQNLNHDAMYWYRQDPGQGLRLIYYSQIVNDFQKGDIAEGYSVSREKKESFPLTVTSAQKNPTAFYLCASSINRDQPQHFGDGTRLSIL.

This clonotype appeared many times. The chain recombines TRBV12-3 or TRBV12-4 with TRBJ2-7; D is undetermined. The length of the CDR3 is 12 residues. With 5 bases removed from V and 5 bases from J, the gap between germline ends came to 10 bases. DNA for the CDR3: TGTGCCAGCAGTCCCACCGCTAACGAGCAGTACTTC. This codes for CASSPTANEQYF.

Judged by abundance, this clonotype is medium-sized. The chain employs TRBV24-1 and TRBJ2-3; 7 bases line up with TRBD2. The CDR3 is 12 residues long. The junction had 0 bases not matched to a gene; V was cut back by 9 bases and J by 1 base. Germline values: CDR1 KGHDR, CDR2 SFDVKD. CDR3 in amino acids: CATGRGTDTQYF. CDR3 coding DNA: TGTGCCACCGGGAGGGGCACAGATACGCAGTATTTT.

The chain is built from TRBV24-1 and TRBJ2-1, with 9 bases aligning to TRBD1. Germline-derived CDR1 and CDR2 are KGHDR and SFDVKD. After removal of 1 base from V and 5 bases from J, the junction contained 5 bases not matched to a gene. CDR3 length equals 16 residues. The CDR3 region is CATSDLETGGNNEQFF. The DNA of the CDR3 is TGTGCCACCAGTGATTTAGAGACAGGGGGGAACAATGAGCAGTTCTTC.

This clonotype was detected only a few times. V usage is TRBV6-5 and J usage is TRBJ2-1; TRBD2 agrees at 13 bases. Trimming removed 2 bases from V and 5 bases from J; junction bases left unmatched: 6. This CDR3 region has 17 residues. From germline, CDR1 is MNHEY and CDR2 SVGAGI. DNA for the CDR3: TGTGCCAGCAGTTACACCGGGACTAGCGGGACAAACAATGAGCAGTTCTTC. This sequence encodes CASSYTGTSGTNNEQFF.

This clonotype came up many times. The chain combines TRBV29-1 with TRBJ1-4; no reliable D call. V lost 4 bases to trimming and J lost 2 bases, with 8 bases between them. CDR1 and CDR2 from the germline V gene are SQVTM and ANQGSEA. The CDR3 covers 13 residues. CDR3 DNA: TGCAGCGTTGGGGCCGACACTAATGAAAAACTGTTTTTT. Protein: CSVGADTNEKLFF.

This clonotype was counted at least ten times. In DNA, the CDR3 is TGTGCCAGCAGCTTCAAGGGGGTTAGCGGGAGAGGCACAGATACGCAGTATTTT. It specifies CASSFKGVSGRGTDTQYF. The chain joins TRBV28 to TRBJ2-3; TRBD2 matches 9 bases. Germline trimming cut 6 bases from V and 1 base from J; bases unmatched to any gene: 14. The germline CDR1 and CDR2 sequences are MDHEN and SYDVKM. This CDR3 has 18 amino acids.

This clonotype has a count of ten or more. The V and J genes are TRBV2 and TRBJ2-1; no reliable D call. Germline CDR1 reads SNHLY; CDR2 reads FYNNEI. With 7 bases removed from V and 1 base from J, the gap between germline ends came to 11 bases. This CDR3 has 14 amino acids. CDR3 in DNA: TGTGCCAGCAACCCCTCCACGTCCTACAATGAGCAGTTCTTC. Its translation: CASNPSTSYNEQFF.